The T cell receptor beta chain under discussion was sequenced for a study of T cells in Graves' hyperthyroidism and ophthalmopathy. The CDR3 is 13 amino acids. Trimming took off 0 bases at V and 4 bases at J, with 10 bases between the two ends. From germline, CDR1 is DFQATT and CDR2 SNEGSKA (reference sequence). Amplification of TCR beta CDR3 regions used RNA as the template. HTBI primers were used for first-round RT-PCR of the TCR CDR3. TCRdb recomputed calls from the multiplex PCR reads with MiXCR, one row per CDR3 protein. The repertoire has 33,000 or so distinct CDR3 sequences, 49% of them found once; the top ten carry roughly 6.4%.

The V and J genes are TRBV20-1 and TRBJ2-7; possible D gene TRBD2, 5 bases. This clonotype originated in a woman between 45 and 65 years old with Graves' hyperthyroidism that later progressed to Graves' ophthalmopathy. Sequenced sample: blood. The CDR3 nucleotides read TGCAGTGCTAGAGAGGGCGGGTTTTACGAGCAGTACTTC. Translating gives CSAREGGFYEQYF.